This T cell receptor beta chain was recovered during a study of OX40 agonist ivuxolimab in advanced cancers. In the study overall: The dose-escalation group included hepatocellular carcinoma, melanoma, renal cell carcinoma and head and neck cancer.

CDR1 MNHEY and CDR2 SVGAGI come from the germline V gene. CDR3 length: 13 amino acids. The ends were cut back, 6 bases at V and 12 bases at J, with 18 bases in the middle. Findings and limits, study-wide: More expanded clones were found, on average, in CD8+ than in CD4+ T cells.

The investigators sampled blood at baseline, at cycle 4 day 1, and at cycle 7 day 1. This clone turned up a few times. Its antigen remains unknown. TCRdb's table, derived via immunoSEQ multiplex PCR, lists solely in-frame clones and lacks some. The sample includes tens of thousands of clones, 70% to 90% seen only once; the top ten take less than 8%. The chain joins TRBV6-5 to TRBJ1-5, with a tentative D call TRBD1 (5 bases). The source of this sequence is an adult with an advanced solid tumor such as melanoma, head and neck, liver or kidney cancer. The material sequenced was CD4+ or CD8+ T cells sorted from blood, taken in a trial of the OX40 agonist ivuxolimab. CDR3 sequence: CASRAGSLSHQHF. The CDR3 DNA is TGTGCCAGCAGAGCAGGGTCCCTGTCTCACCAGCATTTT.